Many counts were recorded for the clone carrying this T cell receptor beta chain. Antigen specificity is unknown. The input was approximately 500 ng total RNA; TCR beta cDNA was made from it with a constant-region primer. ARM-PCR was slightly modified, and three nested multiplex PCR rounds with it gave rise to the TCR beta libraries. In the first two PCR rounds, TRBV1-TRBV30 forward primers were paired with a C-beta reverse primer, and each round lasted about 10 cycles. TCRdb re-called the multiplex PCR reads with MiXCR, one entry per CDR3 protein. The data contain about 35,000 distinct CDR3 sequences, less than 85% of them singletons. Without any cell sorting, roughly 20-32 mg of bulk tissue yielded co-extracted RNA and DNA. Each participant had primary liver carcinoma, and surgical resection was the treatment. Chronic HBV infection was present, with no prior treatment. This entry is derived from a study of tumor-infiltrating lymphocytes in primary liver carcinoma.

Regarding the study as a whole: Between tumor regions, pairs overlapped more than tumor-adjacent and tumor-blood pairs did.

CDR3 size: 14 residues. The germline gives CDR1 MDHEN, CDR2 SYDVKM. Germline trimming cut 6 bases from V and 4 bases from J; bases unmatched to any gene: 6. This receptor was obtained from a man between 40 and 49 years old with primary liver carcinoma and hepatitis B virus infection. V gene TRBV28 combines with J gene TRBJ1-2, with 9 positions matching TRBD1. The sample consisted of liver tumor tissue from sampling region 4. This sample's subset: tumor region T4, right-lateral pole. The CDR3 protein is CASRFLGQGYGYTF. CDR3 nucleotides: TGTGCCAGCAGGTTCTTGGGACAGGGCTATGGCTACACCTTC.